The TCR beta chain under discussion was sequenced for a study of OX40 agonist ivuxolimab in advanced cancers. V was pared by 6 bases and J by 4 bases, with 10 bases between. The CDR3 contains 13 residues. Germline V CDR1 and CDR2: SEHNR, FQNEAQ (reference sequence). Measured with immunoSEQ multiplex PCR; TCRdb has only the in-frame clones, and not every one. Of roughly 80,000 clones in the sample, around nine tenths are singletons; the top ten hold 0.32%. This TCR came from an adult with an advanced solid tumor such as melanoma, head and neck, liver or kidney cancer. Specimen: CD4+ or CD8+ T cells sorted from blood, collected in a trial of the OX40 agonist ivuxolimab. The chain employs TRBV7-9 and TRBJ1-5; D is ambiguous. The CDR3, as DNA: TGTGCCAGCAGTCGGCAGCAGAATCAGCCCCAGCATTTT. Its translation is CASSRQQNQPQHF.